One and the same sample provided the 20 T cell receptor beta chains below, sequenced in a study. TCRdb analysed the RT-PCR reads with MiXCR anew, one entry per CDR3 protein. The sample includes about 680,000 distinct CDR3 sequences, approximately 15% of them seen just once. Sequencing used memory CD4+ T cells from blood. The origin of the receptors is a female donor in good health, serving as a healthy control.

The V and J genes are TRBV6-5 and TRBJ2-7, with 7 nucleotides matching TRBD1. CDR1 is MNHEY and CDR2 is SVGAGI in the germline V gene. The CDR3 extends over 15 amino acids. Losses at the gene ends were 7 bases for V and 4 bases for J; bases not matched to a gene: 13. The CDR3 nucleotides read TGTGCCAGCACCGAGAGGAAGGGGGCGCCGTACGAGCAGTACTTC. Encoded protein: CASTERKGAPYEQYF.

This sequence joins TRBV20-1 and TRBJ2-7, with 7 bases lining up with TRBD1. The CDR3 contains 13 residues. After removal of 3 bases from V and 2 bases from J, the junction contained 4 bases not matched to a gene. Per the germline V gene, CDR1 is DFQATT and CDR2 is SNEGSKA (reference sequence). The CDR3 loop reads CSASKQGAYEQYF. The CDR3 nucleotides read TGCAGTGCTAGTAAGCAGGGGGCCTACGAGCAGTACTTC.

This clonotype was found a few times. The chain links TRBV6-4 to TRBJ1-1, with TRBD1 as a possible D gene (5 bases). Germline CDR1 reads MRHNA; CDR2 reads SNTAGT. CDR3 length: 13 residues. V gave up 5 bases and J gave up 4 bases, with 11 bases separating them. DNA for the CDR3: TGTGCCAGCAGTTCAGGGTCGGGCACTGAAGCTTTCTTT. Its protein is CASSSGSGTEAFF.

There are a few counts of this clonotype. V is TRBV7-8 and J is TRBJ2-1; the D call may be TRBD1 or TRBD2 (5 bases each). The CDR3 has 17 residues. Germline CDR1 reads SGHVS; CDR2 reads FQNEAQ. Deletions cut 3 bases from V and 4 bases from J, with 19 bases between. The CDR3 loop reads CASSFGGGAGRYNEQFF. The CDR3 DNA reads TGTGCCAGCAGCTTCGGTGGTGGGGCGGGCCGTTACAATGAGCAGTTCTTC.

There are a few counts of this clonotype. The rearrangement links TRBV24-1 to TRBJ2-5; D might be TRBD1 or TRBD2, each matching 5 bases. Trimming shortened V by 6 bases and J by 1 base, and 20 bases separated the two germline ends. The germline CDR1 and CDR2 sequences are KGHDR and SFDVKD. The length of the CDR3 is 17 residues. CDR3 sequence reads: CATSYAKGSGGQETQYF. CDR3 DNA: TGTGCCACCAGTTACGCCAAAGGAAGTGGGGGCCAAGAGACCCAGTACTTC.

This clonotype was recorded a few times. This chain links TRBV12-3 or TRBV12-4 with TRBJ1-1, with D unresolved. V shed 6 bases and J shed 1 base, with 12 bases lying between them. The CDR3 sequence is 14 residues long. DNA of the CDR3: TGTGCCAGCAGGTTTCTCCTGACGAACACTGAAGCTTTCTTT. It is translated as CASRFLLTNTEAFF.

The chain combines TRBV20-1 with TRBJ1-1, with D unresolved. Germline assignment: CDR1 DFQATT and CDR2 SNEGSKA (reference sequence). This CDR3 comprises 12 residues. Trimming took off 2 bases at V and 1 base at J, with 5 bases between the two ends. CDR3 sequence reads: CSARPRNTEAFF. For the CDR3, the DNA is TGCAGTGCTAGACCGCGGAACACTGAAGCTTTCTTT.

At least ten counts were recorded for this clonotype. The chain uses TRBV29-1 and TRBJ1-2; the D is unclear. The germline gives CDR1 SQVTM, CDR2 ANQGSEA. Trimming removed 4 bases at V and 4 bases at J, with 13 bases between. The CDR3 spans 13 residues. CDR3 loop: CSVVMAGAYGYTF. The CDR3 DNA reads as TGCAGCGTTGTTATGGCAGGAGCCTATGGCTACACCTTC.

This clonotype was counted between two and nine times. This chain joins TRBV20-1 and TRBJ2-7; 9 nucleotides line up with TRBD1. The junction had 11 bases not matched to a gene; V was cut back by 3 bases and J by 2 bases. Germline-derived CDR1 and CDR2 are DFQATT and SNEGSKA (reference sequence). This CDR3 region has 16 residues. CDR3 amino acids: CSASGTGTRIPYEQYF. The DNA for the CDR3 is TGCAGTGCTAGCGGGACAGGGACCAGAATCCCCTACGAGCAGTACTTC.

This clonotype was recorded at least ten times. This rearrangement joins TRBV7-2 to TRBJ2-7; 8 nucleotides match TRBD2. The CDR3 is made up of 17 amino acids. V lost 5 bases to trimming and J lost 3 bases; unmatched junction nucleotides: 15. CDR1 and CDR2 from the germline V gene are SGHTA and FQGNSA. The CDR3 nucleotides are TGTGCCAGCAGCCGAGTATCCCCCGGGACTAGTAACTACGAGCAGTACTTC. It translates to CASSRVSPGTSNYEQYF.

This clonotype was counted at least ten times. DNA for the CDR3: TGCAGTGCTAGAGCACAGGCTAACTCCTATAATTCACCCCTCCACTTT. Translation gives CSARAQANSYNSPLHF. V and J are TRBV20-1 and TRBJ1-6, with D perhaps TRBD1 (5 bases). From germline, CDR1 is DFQATT and CDR2 SNEGSKA (reference sequence). The CDR3 consists of 16 residues. The V gene lost 1 base and the J gene lost 0 bases, with 10 bases spanning the gap.

The rearrangement links TRBV20-1 to TRBJ1-2; D possibly corresponds to TRBD1 (6 bases). The V and J ends lost 5 bases and 4 bases respectively, with 14 bases between them. From germline, CDR1 is DFQATT and CDR2 SNEGSKA (reference sequence). This CDR3 contains 13 residues. CDR3 sequence: CSAQTGNGYGYTF. CDR3 nucleotide sequence: TGCAGTGCTCAGACAGGAAACGGCTATGGCTACACCTTC.

In its sample, this clonotype was seen many times. The V and J genes are TRBV12-3 or TRBV12-4 and TRBJ2-3; weak D call: TRBD2 (6 bases). The CDR3 spans 12 residues. V lost 10 bases, J lost 4 bases, and 12 bases lay in between. The CDR3 is CATSGDPDTQYF. In DNA form, the CDR3 reads TGTGCCACCTCGGGAGACCCAGATACGCAGTATTTT.

This clonotype has just a few counts. V and J are TRBV18 and TRBJ2-7, with 10 bases matching TRBD2. The CDR3 is 19 amino acids. The germline V gene encodes CDR1 KGHSH and CDR2 LQKENI. V shed 2 bases and J 4 bases; nucleotides not matched to a gene: 17. This chain's CDR3 is CASSPRAPPGLARIYEQYF. The CDR3, as DNA: TGTGCCAGCTCACCAAGAGCCCCACCGGGACTAGCGAGAATTTACGAGCAGTACTTC.

V gene TRBV10-3 combines with J gene TRBJ2-3; D gene uncertain. CDR1 and CDR2 (germline): ENHRY, SYGVKD. V dropped 6 bases and J dropped 2 bases, with 21 bases sitting between them. This CDR3 contains 17 residues. The DNA of the CDR3 is TGTGCCATCAGCGCCCTATTGGTCAGGCCGAACACAGATACGCAGTATTTT. Translated, it gives CAISALLVRPNTDTQYF.

This clonotype occurred many times. J is TRBJ1-1 and V is TRBV6-2 or TRBV6-3; no clear D. Trimming took 6 bases from V and 5 from J, leaving 13 bases between them. The CDR3 covers 13 residues. The germline V gene has CDR1 MNHEY and CDR2 SVGEGT. The CDR3 spells CASSPTWGTEAFF. The CDR3 bases are TGTGCCAGCAGCCCAACATGGGGTACTGAAGCTTTCTTT.

The chain joins TRBV28 to TRBJ2-7; 10 positions match TRBD1. J lost 6 bases, V lost 6 bases, and 8 bases had no gene match. Per germline, CDR1 MDHEN and CDR2 SYDVKM. This CDR3 spans 14 amino acids. The CDR3 here is CASSPGTGVGEQYF. The DNA of the CDR3 is TGTGCCAGCAGCCCCGGGACAGGGGTTGGCGAGCAGTACTTC. Together with reference TRBV28 and TRBJ2-7, the CDR3 gives the full variable domain: DVKVTQSSRYLVKRTGEKVFLECVQDMDHENMFWYRQDPGLGLRLIYFSYDVKMKEKGDIPEGYSVSREKKERFSLILESASTNQTSMYLCASSPGTGVGEQYFGPGTRLTVT.

The V call is TRBV5-1, the J call TRBJ2-1; D is perhaps TRBD2 (5 bases). The CDR3 contains 18 residues. Trimming left V 4 bases short and J 7 bases short, with 27 bases between. The germline V gene encodes CDR1 SGHRS and CDR2 YFSETQ. CDR3 sequence reads: CASSPGPPSMGYKNEQFF. The CDR3 DNA follows: TGCGCCAGCAGCCCCGGACCCCCTAGCATGGGTTATAAGAATGAGCAGTTCTTC.

The chain uses TRBV6-5 and TRBJ1-2; 7 nucleotides match TRBD1. The CDR3 is 14 residues long. V was pared by 0 bases and J by 8 bases, with 6 bases of the junction left unmatched. Germline loops: CDR1 MNHEY, CDR2 SVGAGI. CDR3 nucleotide sequence: TGTGCCAGCAGTTACTCGGACAGGTCTACCGGCTACACCTTC. It is translated as CASSYSDRSTGYTF.

This clonotype was found a few times. The chain links TRBV20-1 to TRBJ2-1; a weak D match, TRBD1 (6 bases). With 0 bases removed from V and 12 bases from J, the gap between germline ends came to 9 bases. CDR3 size: 11 residues. Germline-derived CDR1 and CDR2 are DFQATT and SNEGSKA (reference sequence). CDR3 amino acids: CSARDSTGQFF. In DNA, the CDR3 is TGCAGTGCTAGAGATTCGACAGGGCAGTTCTTC.